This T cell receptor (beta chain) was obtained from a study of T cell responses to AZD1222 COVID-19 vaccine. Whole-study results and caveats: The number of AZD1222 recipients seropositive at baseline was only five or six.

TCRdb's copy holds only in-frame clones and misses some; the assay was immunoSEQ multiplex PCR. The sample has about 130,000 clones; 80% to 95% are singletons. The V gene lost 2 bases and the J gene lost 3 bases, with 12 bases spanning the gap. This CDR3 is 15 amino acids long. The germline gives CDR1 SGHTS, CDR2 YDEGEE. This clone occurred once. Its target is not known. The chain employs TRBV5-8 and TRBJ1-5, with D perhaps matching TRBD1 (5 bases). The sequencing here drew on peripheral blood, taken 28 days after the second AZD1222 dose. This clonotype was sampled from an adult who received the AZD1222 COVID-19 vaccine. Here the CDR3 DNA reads TGTGCCAGCAGCTTAGTTTCAGGGTTCAATCAGCCCCAGCATTTT. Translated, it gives CASSLVSGFNQPQHF. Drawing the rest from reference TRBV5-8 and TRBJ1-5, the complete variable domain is EAGVTQSPTHLIKTRGQQATLRCSPISGHTSVYWYQQALGLGLQFLLWYDEGEERNRGNFPPRFSGRQFPNYSSELNVNALELEDSALYLCASSLVSGFNQPQHFGDGTRLSIL.